This record covers a single TCR beta chain. Measured with immunoSEQ multiplex PCR; TCRdb has only the in-frame clones, and not every one. The sample has approximately 38,000 clones; about 80% are singletons. This entry belongs to a study of chemoradiotherapy in HPV16-positive cancers. Germline V CDR1 and CDR2: SGDLS, YYNGEE. The CDR3 length is 15 residues. V was cut by 5 bases and J by 2 bases, with 17 bases left in between. The material was blood, obtained from a patient who underwent chemoradiotherapy. The chain carries TRBV9 and TRBJ2-7; TRBD1 might be the D (5 bases). This receptor was taken from a human donor with HPV-associated anogenital cancer. Here the CDR3 DNA reads TGTGCCAGCAGTTTACGGTTTGGGGCGGCCTACGAGCAGTACTTC. Translating gives CASSLRFGAAYEQYF. The whole variable domain, filled in from reference TRBV9 and TRBJ2-7, reads DSGVTQTPKHLITATGQRVTLRCSPRSGDLSVYWYQQSLDQGLQFLIQYYNGEERAKGNILERFSAQQFPDLHSELNLSSLELGDSALYFCASSLRFGAAYEQYFGPGTRLTVT.